What follows are 23 T cell receptor beta chains derived from one specimen sequenced in a study of CD8 T cells in Susac syndrome (dated 2019 in TCRdb). The library was made by the immunoSEQ multiplex PCR assay. RNA was extracted using the RNeasy kit, and about 0.45 to 1 ug of the RNA was reverse transcribed with random hexamers. TCRdb reprocessing: public reads trimmed at Q25 with fastp, clones called with MiXCR, in-frame beta chains kept. Entries are consolidated by CDR3 protein sequence, retaining the most common genes and DNA. This sample gives some 240,000 distinct CDR3 sequences in total; 90% to 96% of them show up just once. The top ten clonotypes cover about 0.094% of the sample. The source material was CD4+ T cells from PBMCs. The receptors derive from a human donor with Susac syndrome.

V and J are TRBV20-1 and TRBJ2-7, with D maybe TRBD2 (6 bases). CDR1 and CDR2 (germline): DFQATT, SNEGSKA (reference sequence). The length of the CDR3 is 13 residues. V lost 2 bases to trimming and J lost 2 bases, with 10 bases between them. As DNA, the CDR3 is TGCAGTGCTAGACTAGCGTCGACCTACGAGCAGTACTTC. Encoded protein: CSARLASTYEQYF.

The table lists this clonotype with a count of one. The V and J genes are TRBV7-3 and TRBJ2-1; D unclear. CDR1 and CDR2 (germline): SGHTA, FQGTGA. The CDR3 spans 14 residues. V lost 1 base to trimming and J lost 3 bases, with 7 bases between them. CDR3 sequence: CASSLRGYYNEQFF. Here the CDR3 DNA reads TGTGCCAGCAGCTTAAGGGGTTACTACAATGAGCAGTTCTTC.

The V and J genes are TRBV9 and TRBJ2-7, with TRBD2 matching over 9 bases. Germline lookup yields CDR1 SGDLS and CDR2 YYNGEE. With 0 bases clipped from V and 7 bases from J, the junction kept 8 bases outside the gene matches. The CDR3 loop spans 15 amino acids. CDR3 DNA: TGTGCCAGCAGCGTAGGGCTAGCGGGATCAAGTGAGCAGTACTTC. This sequence encodes CASSVGLAGSSEQYF.

The genes are TRBV18 and TRBJ2-7, with D possibly being TRBD1 (6 bases). The CDR3 loop spans 14 amino acids. Germline assignment: CDR1 KGHSH and CDR2 LQKENI. V gave up 6 bases and J gave up 4 bases, with 16 bases separating them. CDR3 in DNA: TGTGCCAGCTCGAACTCTGACAGGAGTTACGAGCAGTACTTC. Its translation is CASSNSDRSYEQYF.

J is TRBJ2-1 and V is TRBV30, with D possibly being TRBD1 (6 bases). Trimming left V 8 bases short and J 6 bases short, with 14 bases between. The CDR3 consists of 12 residues. Germline V lookup: CDR1 GTSNPN, CDR2 SVGIG (reference sequence). DNA of the CDR3: TGTGCCGGAGCTACAGGGTTCAATGAGCAGTTCTTC. It encodes CAGATGFNEQFF.

This chain links TRBV29-1 with TRBJ2-1; 7 bases align to TRBD1. V was clipped by 4 bases and J by 1 base; unmatched bases: 10. The germline V gene encodes CDR1 SQVTM and CDR2 ANQGSEA. The CDR3 loop spans 16 amino acids. The CDR3 DNA reads as TGCAGCGTTGCAGGGACAGCGACACAGTCCTACAATGAGCAGTTCTTC. It translates to CSVAGTATQSYNEQFF.

This chain joins TRBV28 and TRBJ2-3; 11 bases are shared with TRBD2. The V gene end was trimmed by 10 bases and the J gene end by 1 base; junction bases not matched to a gene: 7. The germline V gene has CDR1 MDHEN and CDR2 SYDVKM. This CDR3 has 15 residues. The CDR3 DNA reads as TGTGCCACCGATACTAGCGGGAGCGGCACAGATACGCAGTATTTT. Its translation is CATDTSGSGTDTQYF.

The gene calls are TRBV29-1 and TRBJ2-7; TRBD1 aligns across 8 bases. This CDR3 has 14 residues. Looked up from germline, CDR1 is SQVTM and CDR2 is ANQGSEA. With 5 bases clipped from V and 1 base from J, the junction kept 7 bases outside the gene matches. CDR3 sequence: CSVSPGTGSYEQYF. Here the CDR3 DNA reads TGCAGCGTTTCTCCCGGGACAGGATCCTACGAGCAGTACTTC.

This clonotype was recorded only once. The chain is built from TRBV5-1 and TRBJ2-1; 7 bases map to TRBD2. The CDR3 consists of 18 residues. V dropped 4 bases and J dropped 8; count of bases not matched to a gene: 21. From germline, CDR1 is SGHRS and CDR2 YFSETQ. The CDR3 region has the DNA TGCGCCAGCAGCCCCGTTAAGCTTACTGGAGGGAGGGAGGATGAGCAGTTCTTC. This sequence encodes CASSPVKLTGGREDEQFF. The complete variable domain, with remaining parts taken from reference TRBV5-1 and TRBJ2-1, reads KAGVTQTPRYLIKTRGQQVTLSCSPISGHRSVSWYQQTPGQGLQFLFEYFSETQRNKGNFPGRFSGRQFSNSRSEMNVSTLELGDSALYLCASSPVKLTGGREDEQFFGPGTRLTVL.

The gene calls are TRBV4-2 and TRBJ1-1; 7 bases agree with TRBD1. CDR3 length: 16 residues. J gave up 3 bases and V 0 bases, and 7 bases lay outside the gene matches. Looked up from germline, CDR1 is LGHNA and CDR2 is YNFKEQ. CDR3 loop: CASSQDVPGGDTEAFF. The CDR3 region has the DNA TGTGCCAGCAGCCAAGATGTGCCAGGGGGTGACACTGAAGCTTTCTTT.

In this sample, this clonotype turned up once. The CDR3 is CASSLPLGGETQYF. The CDR3 DNA reads TGTGCCAGCAGCTTACCTTTAGGGGGAGAGACCCAGTACTTC. The J gene is TRBJ2-5, the V gene TRBV11-1; D is perhaps TRBD1 (6 bases). The V and J ends lost 2 bases and 4 bases respectively, with 11 bases between them. CDR1 and CDR2 (germline): SGHAT, FQDESV (reference sequence). This CDR3 has 14 residues.

Here the CDR3 DNA reads TGTGCCAGCAGGCCACTAGCGGGAGCTCAGGCAGATACGCAGTATTTT. It encodes CASRPLAGAQADTQYF. This rearrangement joins TRBV7-9 to TRBJ2-3, with 11 bases identical to TRBD2. Trimming at V came to 6 bases and at J to 4 bases, leaving 9 bases not matched to a gene. From germline, CDR1 is SEHNR and CDR2 FQNEAQ (reference sequence). The CDR3 is made up of 16 amino acids.

J is TRBJ2-3 and V is TRBV20-1; D is perhaps TRBD2 (5 bases). This CDR3 has 13 amino acids. Germline V CDR1 and CDR2: DFQATT, SNEGSKA (reference sequence). V was shortened by 4 bases and J by 1 base, with 9 bases between the two germline ends. CDR3 amino acids: CSATKEGTDTQYF. For the CDR3, the DNA is TGCAGTGCTACTAAGGAGGGCACAGATACGCAGTATTTT.

The chain uses TRBV30 and TRBJ2-1, with D perhaps given as TRBD1 or TRBD2 (5 bases each). The CDR3 consists of 16 residues. V was trimmed by 8 bases and J by 6 bases, leaving 26 bases between them. Germline assignment: CDR1 GTSNPN and CDR2 SVGIG (reference sequence). CDR3 residues: CARREWDPTTGNEQFF. The CDR3, as DNA: TGTGCCAGAAGAGAGTGGGACCCTACGACGGGCAATGAGCAGTTCTTC.

The chain uses TRBV6-5 and TRBJ2-7; D call uncertain. Trimming removed 2 bases from V and 4 bases from J, with 18 bases in between. In germline, CDR1 is MNHEY, CDR2 SVGAGI. The CDR3 is made up of 16 amino acids. CDR3 sequence reads: CASSYDTRRPLYEQYF. The CDR3 DNA follows: TGTGCCAGCAGTTACGACACTCGGCGTCCTCTATACGAGCAGTACTTC.

As regards this clonotype: At one end, the junction sequence differs from germline, possibly due to a read error. The chain combines TRBV7-9 with TRBJ1-1; D gene ambiguous. Germline V CDR1 and CDR2: SEHNR, FQNEAQ (reference sequence). There are 12 residues in the CDR3. The CDR3 protein is CASSTRPPEGFF. For the CDR3, the DNA is TGTGCCAGCAGCACTCGGCCCCCGGAAGGTTTCTTT.

The chain is built from TRBV20-1 and TRBJ2-5; D possibly corresponds to TRBD2 (6 bases). Germline values: CDR1 DFQATT, CDR2 SNEGSKA (reference sequence). The V gene lost 2 bases and the J gene lost 6 bases, with 19 bases spanning the gap. This CDR3 spans 15 amino acids. This CDR3 is CSARTEGFGKKTQYF. DNA for the CDR3: TGCAGTGCTAGAACGGAGGGTTTTGGCAAAAAGACCCAGTACTTC.

The chain couples TRBV6-5 to TRBJ1-1, with D maybe TRBD1 (5 bases). The ends were cut back, 7 bases at V and 1 base at J, with 10 bases in the middle. Per germline, CDR1 MNHEY and CDR2 SVGAGI. CDR3 length: 13 amino acids. The CDR3 region has the DNA TGTGCCAGCACCTGGAGGGGGAACACTGAAGCTTTCTTT. It encodes CASTWRGNTEAFF.

The chain combines TRBV4-1 with TRBJ2-1; 9 bases align to TRBD1. Germline V lookup: CDR1 MGHRA, CDR2 YSYEKL. The CDR3 sequence is 15 residues long. Trimming took 3 bases from V and 8 from J; bases not matched to a gene: 8. The CDR3 reads CASSQGDRDWDEQFF. CDR3 nucleotide sequence: TGCGCCAGCAGCCAGGGGGACAGGGACTGGGATGAGCAGTTCTTC.

The chain has TRBV29-1 and TRBJ1-3; no reliable D call. The germline CDR1 and CDR2 sequences are SQVTM and ANQGSEA. The CDR3 length is 13 residues. The CDR3 DNA reads as TGCAGTGTTCTTAGTCTTTCTGGAAACACCATATATTTT. It encodes CSVLSLSGNTIYF.

This rearrangement joins TRBV14 to TRBJ2-1, with a possible D match to TRBD2 (5 bases). Trimming cost V 3 bases and J 2 bases, with 11 bases left between them. CDR1 and CDR2 (germline): SGHDN, FVKESK. The CDR3 has 15 residues. CDR3 nucleotide sequence: TGTGCCAGCAGCCACCGGGCGGGCCCCTACAATGAGCAGTTCTTC. This sequence encodes CASSHRAGPYNEQFF.

J is TRBJ2-6 and V is TRBV7-9; TRBD1 aligns across 7 bases. This CDR3 has 17 residues. V was clipped by 4 bases and J by 1 base; unmatched bases: 7. Germline V gives CDR1 SEHNR, CDR2 FQNEAQ (reference sequence). CDR3 sequence: CASSYEKTGSGANVLTF. In DNA form, the CDR3 reads TGTGCCAGCAGCTACGAGAAGACAGGGTCTGGGGCCAACGTCCTGACTTTC.

The chain recombines TRBV30 with TRBJ2-3; 7 bases line up with TRBD1. CDR3 size: 14 residues. Germline V gives CDR1 GTSNPN, CDR2 SVGIG (reference sequence). Trimming removed 2 bases from V and 2 bases from J; junction bases left unmatched: 4. This CDR3 is CAWSRDRYTDTQYF. In DNA form, the CDR3 reads TGTGCCTGGAGTCGGGACAGATACACAGATACGCAGTATTTT.